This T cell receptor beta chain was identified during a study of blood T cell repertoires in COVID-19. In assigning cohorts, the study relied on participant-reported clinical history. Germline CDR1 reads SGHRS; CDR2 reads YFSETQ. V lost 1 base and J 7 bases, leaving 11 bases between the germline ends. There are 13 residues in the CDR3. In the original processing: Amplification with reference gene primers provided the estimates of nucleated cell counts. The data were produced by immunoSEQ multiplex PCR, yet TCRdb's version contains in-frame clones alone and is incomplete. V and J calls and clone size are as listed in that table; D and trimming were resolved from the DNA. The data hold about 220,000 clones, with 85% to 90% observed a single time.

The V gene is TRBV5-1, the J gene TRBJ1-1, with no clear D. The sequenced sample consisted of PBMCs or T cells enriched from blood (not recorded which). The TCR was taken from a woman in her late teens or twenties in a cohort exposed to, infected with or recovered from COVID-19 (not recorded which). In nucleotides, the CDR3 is TGCGCCAGCAGCTTGATCTCGGAGGATGAAGCTTTCTTT. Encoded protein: CASSLISEDEAFF.